This T cell receptor (beta chain) was captured by sequencing in a study of control samples from healthy donors and cancer patients. The method was immunoSEQ multiplex PCR; TCRdb's version includes in-frame clones alone and lacks a portion of them. The sample shows about 130,000 clones, roughly 90% of them seen only once. The V and J ends lost 3 bases and 2 bases respectively, with 4 bases between them. This CDR3 has 12 residues. Germline loops: CDR1 LNHDA, CDR2 SQIVND (reference sequence). This chain uses TRBV19 with TRBJ1-2, with no clear D. The source material was blood. This TCR derives from a woman in her forties or fifties in good health. CDR3 nucleotides: TGTGCCAGTAGTATGGTAAACTATGGCTACACCTTC. This translates into CASSMVNYGYTF. Looking up the rest from reference TRBV19 and TRBJ1-2 gives the full variable domain: DGGITQSPKYLFRKEGQNVTLSCEQNLNHDAMYWYRQDPGQGLRLIYYSQIVNDFQKGDIAEGYSVSREKKESFPLTVTSAQKNPTAFYLCASSMVNYGYTFGSGTRLTVV.